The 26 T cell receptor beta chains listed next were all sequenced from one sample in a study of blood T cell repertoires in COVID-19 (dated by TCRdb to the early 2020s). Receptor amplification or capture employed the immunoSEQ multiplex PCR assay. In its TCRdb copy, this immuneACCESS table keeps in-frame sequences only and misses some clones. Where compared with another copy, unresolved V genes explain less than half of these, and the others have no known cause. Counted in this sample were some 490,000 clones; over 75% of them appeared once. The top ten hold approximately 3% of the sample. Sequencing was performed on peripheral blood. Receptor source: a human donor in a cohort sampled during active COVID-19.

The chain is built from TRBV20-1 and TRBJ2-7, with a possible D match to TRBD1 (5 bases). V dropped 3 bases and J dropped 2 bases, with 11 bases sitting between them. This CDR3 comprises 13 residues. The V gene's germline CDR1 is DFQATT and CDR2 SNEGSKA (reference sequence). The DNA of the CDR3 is TGCAGTGCTAGTCAGGGTTCCCCCTACGAGCAGTACTTC. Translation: CSASQGSPYEQYF.

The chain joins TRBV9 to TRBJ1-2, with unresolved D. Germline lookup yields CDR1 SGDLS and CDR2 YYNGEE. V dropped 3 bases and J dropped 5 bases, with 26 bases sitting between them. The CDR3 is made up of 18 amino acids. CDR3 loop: CASSEGARANRGLYGYTF. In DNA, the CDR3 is TGTGCCAGCAGCGAAGGCGCGCGCGCTAATCGAGGCTTATATGGCTACACCTTC.

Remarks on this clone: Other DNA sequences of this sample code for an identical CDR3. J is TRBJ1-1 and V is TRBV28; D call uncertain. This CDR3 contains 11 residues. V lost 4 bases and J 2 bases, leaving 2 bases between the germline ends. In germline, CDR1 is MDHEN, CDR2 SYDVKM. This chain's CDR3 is CASSSNTEAFF. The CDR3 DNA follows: TGTGCCAGCAGTTCAAACACTGAAGCTTTCTTT.

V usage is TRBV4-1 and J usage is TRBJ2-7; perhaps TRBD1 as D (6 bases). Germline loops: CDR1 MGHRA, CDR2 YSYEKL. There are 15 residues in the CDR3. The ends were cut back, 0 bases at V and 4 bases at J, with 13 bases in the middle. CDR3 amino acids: CASSQDRPTGYEQYF. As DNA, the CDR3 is TGCGCCAGCAGCCAAGATCGGCCCACAGGGTACGAGCAGTACTTC.

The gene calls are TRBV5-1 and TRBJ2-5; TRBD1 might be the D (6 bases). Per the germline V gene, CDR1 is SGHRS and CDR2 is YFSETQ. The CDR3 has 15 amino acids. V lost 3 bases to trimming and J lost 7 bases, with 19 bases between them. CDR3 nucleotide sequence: TGCGCCAGCAGCTACCGATTGACAGGAGAGGGGACCCAGTACTTC. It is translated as CASSYRLTGEGTQYF.

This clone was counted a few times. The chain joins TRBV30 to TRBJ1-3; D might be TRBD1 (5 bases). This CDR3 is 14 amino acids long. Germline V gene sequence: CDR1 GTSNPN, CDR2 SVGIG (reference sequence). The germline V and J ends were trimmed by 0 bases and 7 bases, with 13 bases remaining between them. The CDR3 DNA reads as TGTGCCTGGAGTGTACGGGGGGAGTGGAACACCATATATTTT. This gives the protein CAWSVRGEWNTIYF. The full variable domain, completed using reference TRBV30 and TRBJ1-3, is SQTIHQWPATLVQPVGSPLSLECTVEGTSNPNLYWYRQAAGRGLQLLFYSVGIGQISSEVPQNLSASRPQDRQFILSSKKLLLSDSGFYLCAWSVRGEWNTIYFGEGSWLTVV.

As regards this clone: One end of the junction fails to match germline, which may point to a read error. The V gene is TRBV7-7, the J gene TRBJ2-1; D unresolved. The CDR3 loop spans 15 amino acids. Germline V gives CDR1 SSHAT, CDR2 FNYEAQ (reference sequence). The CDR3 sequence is CASSLSSEIYNEQFF. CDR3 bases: TGTGCTAGCAGCTTATCGTCCGAGATATACAATGAGCAGTTCTTC.

The CDR3 DNA sequence: TGTGCCAGTAGCTACCCCGGGAGGTCGGAGTTTGAAGCTTTCTTT. The encoded protein is CASSYPGRSEFEAFF. The chain carries TRBV19 and TRBJ1-1; D is uncertain. Trimming took 6 bases from V and 7 from J, leaving 21 bases between them. The CDR3 spans 15 residues. Germline loops: CDR1 LNHDA, CDR2 SQIVND (reference sequence). The full variable domain, rest sourced from reference TRBV19 and TRBJ1-1, is DGGITQSPKYLFRKEGQNVTLSCEQNLNHDAMYWYRQDPGQGLRLIYYSQIVNDFQKGDIAEGYSVSREKKESFPLTVTSAQKNPTAFYLCASSYPGRSEFEAFFGQGTRLTVV.

This chain's CDR3 is CASSLGVGIPYEQYF. CDR3 DNA: TGTGCCAGCAGCTTAGGAGTCGGGATCCCCTACGAGCAGTACTTC. The chain carries TRBV7-3 and TRBJ2-7; perhaps TRBD2 as D (5 bases). The CDR3 totals 15 residues. Trimming shortened V by 2 bases and J by 2 bases, and 13 bases separated the two germline ends. CDR1 is SGHTA and CDR2 is FQGTGA in the germline V gene.

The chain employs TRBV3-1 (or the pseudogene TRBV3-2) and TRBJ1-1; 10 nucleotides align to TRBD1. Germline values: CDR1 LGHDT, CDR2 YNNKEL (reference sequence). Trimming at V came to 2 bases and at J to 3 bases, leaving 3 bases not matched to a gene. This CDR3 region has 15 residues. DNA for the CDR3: TGTGCCAGCAGCCAACTCGGGACAGGGGACACTGAAGCTTTCTTT. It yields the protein CASSQLGTGDTEAFF.

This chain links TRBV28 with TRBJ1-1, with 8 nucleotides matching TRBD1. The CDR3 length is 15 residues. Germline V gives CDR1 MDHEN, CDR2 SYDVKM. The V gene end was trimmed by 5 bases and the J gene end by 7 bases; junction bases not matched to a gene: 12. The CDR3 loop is CASSRQGTPVHEAFF. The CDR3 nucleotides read TGTGCCAGCAGTCGACAGGGGACGCCCGTACATGAAGCTTTCTTT.

CDR3 nucleotide sequence: TGTGCCAGCAGCTCCGGGACTAACCGGGCAGATACGCAGTATTTT. This encodes CASSSGTNRADTQYF. The rearrangement uses TRBV7-3 and TRBJ2-3, with TRBD2 identical over 7 bases. There are 15 residues in the CDR3. Germline V lookup: CDR1 SGHTA, CDR2 FQGTGA. The V and J ends lost 4 bases and 4 bases, in that order; junction bases with no gene match: 8. Complete variable domain (other parts from reference TRBV7-3 and TRBJ2-3): GAGVSQTPSNKVTEKGKYVELRCDPISGHTALYWYRQSLGQGPEFLIYFQGTGAADDSGLPNDRFFAVRPEGSVSTLKIQRTERGDSAVYLCASSSGTNRADTQYFGPGTRLTVL.

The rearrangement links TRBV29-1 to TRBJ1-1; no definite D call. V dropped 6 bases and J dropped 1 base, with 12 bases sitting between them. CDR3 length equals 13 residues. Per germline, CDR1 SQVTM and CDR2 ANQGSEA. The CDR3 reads CSVGRVTNTEAFF. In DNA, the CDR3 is TGCAGCGTAGGGCGGGTTACGAACACTGAAGCTTTCTTT.

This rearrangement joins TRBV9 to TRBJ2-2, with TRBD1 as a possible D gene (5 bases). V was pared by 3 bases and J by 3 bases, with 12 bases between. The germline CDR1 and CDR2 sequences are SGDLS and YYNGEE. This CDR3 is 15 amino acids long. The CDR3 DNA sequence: TGTGCCAGCAGCGCGAGCAGGGTGCACACCGGGGAGCTGTTTTTT. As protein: CASSASRVHTGELFF.

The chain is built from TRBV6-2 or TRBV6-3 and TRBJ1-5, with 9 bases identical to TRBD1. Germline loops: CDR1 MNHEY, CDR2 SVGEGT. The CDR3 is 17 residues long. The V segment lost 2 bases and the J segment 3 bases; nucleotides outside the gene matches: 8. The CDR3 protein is CASSYRRQGGDNQPQHF. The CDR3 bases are TGTGCCAGCAGTTACCGTCGACAGGGGGGGGACAATCAGCCCCAGCATTTT.

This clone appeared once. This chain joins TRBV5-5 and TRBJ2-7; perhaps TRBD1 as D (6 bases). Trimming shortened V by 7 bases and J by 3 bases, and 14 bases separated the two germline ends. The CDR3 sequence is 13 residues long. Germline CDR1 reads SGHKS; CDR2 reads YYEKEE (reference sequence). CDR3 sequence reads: CASQTGTVYEQYF. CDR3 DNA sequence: TGTGCCAGCCAAACAGGGACCGTCTACGAGCAGTACTTC.

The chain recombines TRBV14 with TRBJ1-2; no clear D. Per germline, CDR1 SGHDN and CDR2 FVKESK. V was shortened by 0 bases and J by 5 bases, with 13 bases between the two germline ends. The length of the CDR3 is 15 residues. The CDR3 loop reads CASSQELGNPYGYTF. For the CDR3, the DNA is TGTGCCAGCAGCCAAGAGCTCGGGAACCCGTATGGCTACACCTTC.

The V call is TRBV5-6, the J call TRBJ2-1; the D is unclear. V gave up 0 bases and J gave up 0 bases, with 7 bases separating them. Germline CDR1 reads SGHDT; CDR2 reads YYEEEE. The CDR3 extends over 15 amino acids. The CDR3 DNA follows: TGTGCCAGCAGCTTGGGACTCTCCTCCTACAATGAGCAGTTCTTC. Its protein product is CASSLGLSSYNEQFF. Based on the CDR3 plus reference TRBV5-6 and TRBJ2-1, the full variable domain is DAGVTQSPTHLIKTRGQQVTLRCSPKSGHDTVSWYQQALGQGPQFIFQYYEEEERQRGNFPDRFSGHQFPNYSSELNVNALLLGDSALYLCASSLGLSSYNEQFFGPGTRLTVL.

CDR3 loop: CASSPGRIQETQYF. Written as DNA, the CDR3 is TGTGCCAGCAGCCCTGGGCGTATTCAAGAGACCCAGTACTTC. This sequence joins TRBV7-2 and TRBJ2-5; D gene unclear. Deletions cut 5 bases from V and 2 bases from J, with 12 bases between. Germline V gene lookup returns CDR1 SGHTA and CDR2 FQGNSA. The CDR3 contains 14 residues.

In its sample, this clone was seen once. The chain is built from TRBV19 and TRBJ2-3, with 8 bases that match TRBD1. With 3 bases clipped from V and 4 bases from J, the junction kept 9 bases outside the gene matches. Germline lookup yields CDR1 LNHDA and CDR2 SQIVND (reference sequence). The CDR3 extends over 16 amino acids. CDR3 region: CASSILTGDSSDTQYF. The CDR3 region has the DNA TGTGCCAGTAGTATTCTGACAGGGGATTCCTCAGATACGCAGTATTTT.

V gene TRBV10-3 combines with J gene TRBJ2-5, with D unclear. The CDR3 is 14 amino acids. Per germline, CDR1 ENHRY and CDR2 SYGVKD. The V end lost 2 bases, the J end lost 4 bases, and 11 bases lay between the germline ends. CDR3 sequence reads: CAISEGRKGETQYF. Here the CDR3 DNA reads TGTGCCATCAGTGAGGGCAGGAAAGGAGAGACCCAGTACTTC.

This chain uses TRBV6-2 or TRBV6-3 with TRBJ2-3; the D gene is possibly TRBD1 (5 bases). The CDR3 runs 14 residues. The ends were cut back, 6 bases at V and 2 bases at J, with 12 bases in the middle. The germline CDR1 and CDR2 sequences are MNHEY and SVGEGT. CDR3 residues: CASSLQGVTDTQYF. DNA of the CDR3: TGTGCCAGCAGCCTCCAAGGGGTCACAGATACGCAGTATTTT.

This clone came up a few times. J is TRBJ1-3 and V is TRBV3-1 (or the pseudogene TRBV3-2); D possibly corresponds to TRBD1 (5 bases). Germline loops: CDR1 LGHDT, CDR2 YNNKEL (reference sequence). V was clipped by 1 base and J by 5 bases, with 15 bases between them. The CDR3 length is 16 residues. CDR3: CASSQAFLGGRNTIYF. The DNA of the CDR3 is TGTGCCAGCAGCCAAGCCTTTTTGGGGGGAAGAAACACCATATATTTT.

CDR3 sequence (DNA): TGTGCCAGCAGCCCTCGGACTAGCGATGAGCAGTTCTTC. Translation gives CASSPRTSDEQFF. The V gene is TRBV5-4, the J gene TRBJ2-1; 9 positions agree with TRBD2. Per the germline V gene, CDR1 is SGHNT and CDR2 is YYREEE (reference sequence). Trimming at V came to 4 bases and at J to 8 bases, leaving 4 bases not matched to a gene. The CDR3 length is 13 residues.

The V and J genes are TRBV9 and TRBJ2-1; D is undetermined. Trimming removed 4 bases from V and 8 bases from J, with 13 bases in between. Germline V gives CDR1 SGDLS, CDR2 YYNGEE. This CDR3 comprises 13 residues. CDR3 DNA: TGTGCCAGCAGCAGTCAGCGTGTCTATGAGCAGTTCTTC. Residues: CASSSQRVYEQFF.

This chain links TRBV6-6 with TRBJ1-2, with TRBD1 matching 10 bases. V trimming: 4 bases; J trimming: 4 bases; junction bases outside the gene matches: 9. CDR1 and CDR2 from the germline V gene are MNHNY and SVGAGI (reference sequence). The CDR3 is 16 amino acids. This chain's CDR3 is CASSSYRDRGFYGYTF. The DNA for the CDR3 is TGTGCCAGCAGTTCGTACCGGGACAGGGGTTTCTATGGCTACACCTTC.